One sample yielded the 30 T cell receptor beta chains listed below, sequenced in a study of technical replicates of blood from several donors. Generated by immunoSEQ multiplex PCR, the TCRdb table keeps only in-frame clones and is missing some. The table records around 100,000 clones, approximately 95% of them present only once. The sample consisted of T cells isolated from PBMCs. The receptor source for this set is a human donor in good health.

This chain connects TRBV6-1 to TRBJ2-2, with D possibly TRBD2 on 5 matching bases. Germline V lookup: CDR1 MNHNS, CDR2 SASEGT. CDR3 length: 15 residues. The V end was cut by 0 bases, the J end by 8 bases, with 13 bases between. The CDR3 DNA sequence: TGTGCCAGCAGTGAAGCTCGGCTAGCAGGAGGGGAGCTGTTTTTT. This encodes CASSEARLAGGELFF.

The chain employs TRBV6-5 and TRBJ1-4; D not certain. The CDR3 totals 13 residues. V lost 8 bases, J lost 8 bases, and 15 bases lay in between. Germline V CDR1 and CDR2: MNHEY, SVGAGI. The CDR3 sequence is CASCGSHEEKLFF. As DNA, the CDR3 is TGTGCCAGCTGCGGCAGTCACGAAGAAAAACTGTTTTTT.

The CDR3 DNA reads as TGCGCCAGCAGCCAAGTGGGGGTAAGGGGGAGCATCTCAGATACGCAGTATTTT. Protein product: CASSQVGVRGSISDTQYF. The chain combines TRBV4-1 with TRBJ2-3; D is perhaps TRBD1 (6 bases). The CDR3 sequence is 18 residues long. Per the germline V gene, CDR1 is MGHRA and CDR2 is YSYEKL. Deletions cut 1 base from V and 4 bases from J, with 21 bases between.

The V call is TRBV5-6, the J call TRBJ2-7; 11 nucleotides line up with TRBD2. Per germline, CDR1 SGHDT and CDR2 YYEEEE. The CDR3 loop spans 18 amino acids. V dropped 4 bases and J dropped 3; count of bases not matched to a gene: 15. This CDR3 reads CASSPRTIPTSGVYEQYF. CDR3 DNA: TGTGCCAGCAGCCCACGAACAATTCCGACTAGCGGGGTCTACGAGCAGTACTTC.

This clone was recorded once. The chain has TRBV30 and TRBJ2-3; possibly TRBD2 for D (5 bases). From germline, CDR1 is GTSNPN and CDR2 SVGIG (reference sequence). The CDR3 has 12 amino acids. Trimming cost V 7 bases and J 4 bases, with 12 bases left between them. The CDR3 DNA is TGTGCCTTGGAGGCCGGGGCAGATACGCAGTATTTT. This translates into CALEAGADTQYF.

The chain has TRBV5-4 and TRBJ2-2; the match to TRBD2 covers 12 bases. The germline V gene has CDR1 SGHNT and CDR2 YYREEE (reference sequence). The CDR3 is 15 residues long. Losses at the gene ends were 4 bases for V and 3 bases for J; bases not matched to a gene: 1. The CDR3: CASSRLAGDTGELFF. In nucleotides, the CDR3 is TGTGCCAGCAGCCGACTAGCGGGGGACACCGGGGAGCTGTTTTTT.

The chain couples TRBV9 to TRBJ2-7; TRBD2 matches at 11 bases. Germline-derived CDR1 and CDR2 are SGDLS and YYNGEE. The CDR3 sequence is 16 residues long. J lost 6 bases, V lost 3 bases, and 11 bases had no gene match. The CDR3 nucleotides read TGTGCCAGCAGCGCGGAACTAGCGGGAGTGGGGTCCGAGCAGTACTTC. Amino acids: CASSAELAGVGSEQYF.

The rearrangement links TRBV7-8 to TRBJ2-1, with 8 positions matching TRBD1. CDR3 length: 16 residues. CDR1 SGHVS and CDR2 FQNEAQ come from the germline V gene. After removal of 6 bases from V and 2 bases from J, the junction contained 9 bases not matched to a gene. The CDR3 loop is CASRPKDRATYNEQFF. CDR3 nucleotide sequence: TGTGCCAGCAGACCTAAGGACAGGGCCACCTACAATGAGCAGTTCTTC.

This chain connects TRBV7-7 to TRBJ1-4; 8 bases are shared with TRBD1. Germline assignment: CDR1 SSHAT and CDR2 FNYEAQ (reference sequence). V trimming: 5 bases; J trimming: 3 bases; junction bases outside the gene matches: 5. The CDR3 has 15 residues. CDR3 nucleotides: TGTGCCAGCAGCCCCGGGACAGGAGCTAATGAAAAACTGTTTTTT. Translating gives CASSPGTGANEKLFF.

The table lists this clone with a count of one. The chain combines TRBV10-2 with TRBJ2-7, with TRBD1 matching over 10 bases. The CDR3 totals 14 residues. The V gene end was trimmed by 6 bases and the J gene end by 7 bases; junction bases not matched to a gene: 9. The germline gives CDR1 WSHSY, CDR2 SAAADI. The CDR3 region has the DNA TGCGCCAGCAGGGGGGGGACAGGGGTATGGGAGCAGTACTTC. Translating it yields CASRGGTGVWEQYF.

Only one count was recorded for this clone. The chain combines TRBV4-2 with TRBJ2-1, with TRBD2 as a possible D gene (6 bases). Between the trimmed V and J ends, which lost 5 bases and 0 bases, there was a span of 17 bases. CDR1 and CDR2 from the germline V gene are LGHNA and YNFKEQ. The CDR3 sequence is 17 residues long. CDR3 nucleotide sequence: TGTGCCAGCAGCAGGACTAACGCGTACGTCTCCTACAATGAGCAGTTCTTC. Translated, it gives CASSRTNAYVSYNEQFF.

This chain links TRBV7-3 with TRBJ2-1; tentative D call: TRBD2 (6 bases). Germline CDR1 is SGHTA and CDR2 is FQGTGA. The CDR3 totals 14 residues. The ends were cut back, 3 bases at V and 2 bases at J, with 8 bases in the middle. CDR3 in DNA: TGTGCCAGCAGCTTTAGCGGAGCCTACAATGAGCAGTTCTTC. Residues: CASSFSGAYNEQFF.

The chain employs TRBV7-2 and TRBJ2-7; 7 bases agree with TRBD1. V lost 1 base and J lost 3; bases outside the gene matches: 6. CDR3 length: 15 residues. Germline V gene sequence: CDR1 SGHTA, CDR2 FQGNSA. The CDR3 DNA follows: TGTGCCAGCAGCTTAGATCCCTGGACAGGCTACGAGCAGTACTTC. It specifies CASSLDPWTGYEQYF.

The V gene is TRBV9, the J gene TRBJ2-7; 7 bases map to TRBD2. V lost 0 bases, J lost 4 bases, and 7 bases stayed unmatched. Germline CDR1 and CDR2: SGDLS and YYNGEE. There are 15 residues in the CDR3. The CDR3 nucleotides read TGTGCCAGCAGCGTAGGACTAGCTTATCGGTACGAGCAGTACTTC. Translated: CASSVGLAYRYEQYF.

V and J are TRBV6-1 and TRBJ2-1, with 9 bases that match TRBD2. CDR1 and CDR2 (germline): MNHNS, SASEGT. Trimming took 6 bases from V and 5 from J; bases not matched to a gene: 5. This CDR3 has 14 amino acids. The CDR3 coding sequence is TGTGCCAGCAGCCCGGGACTAGCCGACAATGAGCAGTTCTTC. The encoded protein is CASSPGLADNEQFF.

The rearrangement links TRBV7-6 to TRBJ2-3; D perhaps matches TRBD2 (6 bases). V was trimmed by 1 base and J by 3 bases, leaving 14 bases between them. The CDR3 contains 16 residues. Germline V lookup: CDR1 SGHVS, CDR2 FNYEAQ. CDR3 amino acids: CASSLGGGTGTDTQYF. The CDR3 region has the DNA TGTGCCAGCAGCTTAGGTGGCGGGACGGGTACAGATACGCAGTATTTT.

The chain employs TRBV7-2 and TRBJ2-5; 7 bases are shared with TRBD1. Germline CDR1 is SGHTA and CDR2 is FQGNSA. The CDR3 sequence is 14 residues long. After removal of 4 bases from V and 4 bases from J, the junction contained 6 bases not matched to a gene. The CDR3 sequence is CASSSGQAGETQYF. In DNA, the CDR3 is TGTGCCAGCAGCTCAGGACAGGCTGGAGAGACCCAGTACTTC.

This chain links TRBV25-1 with TRBJ1-1; TRBD1 matches at 7 bases. V shed 1 base, J shed 8 bases, and the junction held 1 base outside the gene matches. Looked up from germline, CDR1 is MGHDK and CDR2 is SYGVNS. This CDR3 contains 12 residues. The CDR3 sequence is CASSEFRGEAFF. CDR3 sequence (DNA): TGTGCCAGCAGTGAATTCAGGGGGGAAGCTTTCTTT.

V and J are TRBV2 and TRBJ2-7, with D hard to call. The CDR3 runs 12 residues. Germline values: CDR1 SNHLY, CDR2 FYNNEI. V lost 7 bases and J 6 bases, leaving 13 bases between the germline ends. CDR3 residues: CASKRDKVEQYF. CDR3 nucleotide sequence: TGTGCCAGCAAGAGAGATAAAGTCGAGCAGTACTTC.

The chain has TRBV6-6 and TRBJ2-7; D perhaps matches TRBD1 (5 bases). The V end was cut by 6 bases, the J end by 4 bases, with 22 bases between. This CDR3 spans 16 amino acids. Germline-derived CDR1 and CDR2 are MNHNY and SVGAGI (reference sequence). The CDR3 coding sequence is TGTGCCAGCAGCCCCAGCCGCAGGGAATTGGATTACGAGCAGTACTTC. This translates into CASSPSRRELDYEQYF.

This chain links TRBV13 with TRBJ2-3; possibly TRBD2 for D (6 bases). Germline-derived CDR1 and CDR2 are PRHDT and FYEKMQ (reference sequence). Trimming left V 5 bases short and J 3 bases short, with 15 bases between. The CDR3 runs 15 residues. As DNA, the CDR3 is TGTGCCAGCAGCCGAGCCGTCGGGGGAACAGATACGCAGTATTTT. It encodes CASSRAVGGTDTQYF.

The chain has TRBV7-8 and TRBJ2-3; 8 bases fit TRBD2. CDR1 and CDR2 from the germline V gene are SGHVS and FQNEAQ. The CDR3 runs to 17 residues. V was pared by 3 bases and J by 0 bases, with 8 bases of the junction left unmatched. The CDR3 nucleotides are TGTGCCAGCAGCTTCCTTGTGGCGGGAGGTAGCACAGATACGCAGTATTTT. Its protein is CASSFLVAGGSTDTQYF.

The rearrangement joins TRBV15 to TRBJ1-2; TRBD1 agrees at 7 bases. J was trimmed by 4 bases and V by 0 bases; bases with no gene match: 8. This CDR3 has 16 residues. Germline assignment: CDR1 LNHNV and CDR2 YYDKDF (reference sequence). The CDR3 DNA reads TGTGCCACCAGCAGAGATGGCAGGGGGATCCTCTATGGCTACACCTTC. Amino acid sequence: CATSRDGRGILYGYTF.

V gene TRBV19 combines with J gene TRBJ2-7; 8 nucleotides align to TRBD1. CDR3 length: 14 residues. The J segment lost 0 bases and the V segment lost 7 bases, leaving 5 bases of the junction unmatched. Germline V CDR1 and CDR2: LNHDA, SQIVND (reference sequence). The CDR3 DNA sequence: TGTGCCAGTAACCCGACAGGGGACTCCTACGAGCAGTACTTC. Residues: CASNPTGDSYEQYF.

This CDR3 is CASSSGGGAEAFF. CDR3 DNA sequence: TGTGCCAGCAGTTCAGGAGGAGGGGCTGAAGCTTTCTTT. The chain couples TRBV9 to TRBJ1-1, with D tentatively TRBD1 (5 bases). The CDR3 is 13 amino acids. Germline CDR1 SGDLS, CDR2 YYNGEE. Trimming pared 5 bases from V and 6 bases from J, leaving 14 bases between.

This clone was counted once. A read error may account for a junction end that differs from germline. V usage is TRBV7-7 and J usage is TRBJ2-1, with TRBD2 as a possible D gene (5 bases). Germline CDR1 and CDR2: SSHAT and FNYEAQ (reference sequence). The CDR3 has 13 residues. CDR3 bases: TGTGCTAGCAGCTCCTTCCTCGGGGATGAGCAGTTCTTC. It specifies CASSSFLGDEQFF.

V is TRBV7-9 and J is TRBJ2-7; D may be TRBD1 (6 bases). The CDR3 totals 14 residues. Germline V lookup: CDR1 SEHNR, CDR2 FQNEAQ (reference sequence). The V end was cut by 5 bases, the J end by 2 bases, with 13 bases between. The CDR3 loop is CASSRQGLPYEQYF. The CDR3 DNA reads TGTGCCAGCAGCCGCCAGGGGCTGCCCTACGAGCAGTACTTC.

This chain joins TRBV7-3 and TRBJ2-2; possible D gene TRBD1, 8 bases. The CDR3 extends over 15 amino acids. The germline V and J ends were trimmed by 5 bases and 3 bases, with 13 bases remaining between them. Germline CDR1 reads SGHTA; CDR2 reads FQGTGA. The CDR3 is CASSKQGGDTGELFF. The CDR3 coding sequence is TGTGCCAGCAGCAAACAGGGGGGGGACACCGGGGAGCTGTTTTTT.

This CDR3 reads CASTAGASTDTQYF. DNA for the CDR3: TGTGCCAGCACCGCAGGGGCTAGCACAGATACGCAGTATTTT. This rearrangement joins TRBV9 to TRBJ2-3; a possible D gene is TRBD1 (6 bases). The CDR3 is made up of 14 amino acids. In germline, CDR1 is SGDLS, CDR2 YYNGEE. V gave up 6 bases and J gave up 0 bases, with 11 bases separating them.

This chain uses TRBV19 with TRBJ2-7; 9 bases align to TRBD1. Trimming took 8 bases from V and 3 from J; bases not matched to a gene: 5. CDR1 LNHDA and CDR2 SQIVND come from the germline V gene (reference sequence). This CDR3 region has 13 residues. CDR3 in amino acids: CASAPGQGYEQYF. CDR3 coding DNA: TGTGCCAGTGCTCCGGGACAGGGCTACGAGCAGTACTTC.